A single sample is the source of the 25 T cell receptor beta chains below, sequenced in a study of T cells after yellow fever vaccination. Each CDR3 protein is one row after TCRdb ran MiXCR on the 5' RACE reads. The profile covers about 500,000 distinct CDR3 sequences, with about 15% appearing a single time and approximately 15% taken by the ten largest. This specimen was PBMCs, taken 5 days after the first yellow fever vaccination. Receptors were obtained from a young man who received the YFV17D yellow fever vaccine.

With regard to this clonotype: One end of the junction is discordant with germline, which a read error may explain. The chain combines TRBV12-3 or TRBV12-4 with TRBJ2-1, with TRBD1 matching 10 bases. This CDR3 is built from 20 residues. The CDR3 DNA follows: TGTGCTAGCACCGAGGTCGGAGGGACAGGGGAGTGGGTGTGGTTCAATGAGCAGTTCTTC. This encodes CASTEVGGTGEWVWFNEQFF.

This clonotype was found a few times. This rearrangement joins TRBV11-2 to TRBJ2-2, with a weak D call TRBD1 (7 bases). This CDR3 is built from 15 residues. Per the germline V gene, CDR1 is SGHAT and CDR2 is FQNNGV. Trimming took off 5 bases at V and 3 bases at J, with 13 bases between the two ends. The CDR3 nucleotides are TGTGCCAGCAGCCAGGCAGGGGGGTACACCGGGGAGCTGTTTTTT. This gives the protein CASSQAGGYTGELFF.

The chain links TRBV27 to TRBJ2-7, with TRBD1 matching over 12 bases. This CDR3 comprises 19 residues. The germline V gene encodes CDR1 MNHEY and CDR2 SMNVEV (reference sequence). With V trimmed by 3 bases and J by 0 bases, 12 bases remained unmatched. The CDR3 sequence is CASSLSRGTGGFLSYEQYF. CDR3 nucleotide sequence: TGTGCCAGCAGTTTGAGTCGAGGGACAGGGGGCTTTCTCTCCTACGAGCAGTACTTC.

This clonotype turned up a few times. The CDR3 loop is CASSPFSSGELFF. For the CDR3, the DNA is TGTGCCAGCTCACCATTCTCCTCCGGGGAGCTGTTTTTT. J is TRBJ2-2 and V is TRBV18; D ambiguous. The CDR3 extends over 13 amino acids. Germline V gene lookup returns CDR1 KGHSH and CDR2 LQKENI. V was cut by 2 bases and J by 6 bases, with 7 bases left in between.

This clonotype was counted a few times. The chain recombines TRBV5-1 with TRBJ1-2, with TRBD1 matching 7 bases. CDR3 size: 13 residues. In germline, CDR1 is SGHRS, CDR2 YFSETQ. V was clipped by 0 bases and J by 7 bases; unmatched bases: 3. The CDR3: CASSLEGAGGYTF. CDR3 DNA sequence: TGCGCCAGCAGCTTGGAGGGGGCGGGTGGCTACACCTTC.

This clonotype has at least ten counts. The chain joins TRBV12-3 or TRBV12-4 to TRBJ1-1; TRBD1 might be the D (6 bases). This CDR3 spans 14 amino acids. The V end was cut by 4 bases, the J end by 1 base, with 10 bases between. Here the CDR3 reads CASSSQQGNTEAFF. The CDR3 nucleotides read TGTGCCAGCAGTTCGCAACAGGGGAACACTGAAGCTTTCTTT.

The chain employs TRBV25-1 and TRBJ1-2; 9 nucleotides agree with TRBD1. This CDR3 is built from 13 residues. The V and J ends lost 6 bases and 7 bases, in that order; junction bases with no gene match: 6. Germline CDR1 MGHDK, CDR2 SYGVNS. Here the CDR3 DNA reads TGTGCCAGCAGCGGGACAGGGAGGCCTGGCTACACCTTC. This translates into CASSGTGRPGYTF.

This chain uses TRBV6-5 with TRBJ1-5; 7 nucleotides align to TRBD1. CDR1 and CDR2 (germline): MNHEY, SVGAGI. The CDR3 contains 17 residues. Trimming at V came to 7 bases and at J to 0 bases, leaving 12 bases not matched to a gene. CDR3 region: CASIYYRGDYSNQPQHF. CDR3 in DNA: TGTGCCAGCATTTATTACAGGGGCGACTATAGCAATCAGCCCCAGCATTTT.

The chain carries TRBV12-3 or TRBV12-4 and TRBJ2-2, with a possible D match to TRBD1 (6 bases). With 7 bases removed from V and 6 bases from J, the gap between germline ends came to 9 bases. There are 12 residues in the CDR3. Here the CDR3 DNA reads TGTGCCAGCACCCGGACAGCCGGGGAGCTGTTTTTT. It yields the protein CASTRTAGELFF.

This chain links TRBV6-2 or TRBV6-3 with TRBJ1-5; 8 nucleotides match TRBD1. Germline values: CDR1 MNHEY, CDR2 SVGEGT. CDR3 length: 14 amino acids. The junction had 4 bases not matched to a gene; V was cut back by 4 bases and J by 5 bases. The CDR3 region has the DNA TGTGCCAGCAGTTTGGCCAGGGGGCATCAGCCCCAGCATTTT. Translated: CASSLARGHQPQHF.

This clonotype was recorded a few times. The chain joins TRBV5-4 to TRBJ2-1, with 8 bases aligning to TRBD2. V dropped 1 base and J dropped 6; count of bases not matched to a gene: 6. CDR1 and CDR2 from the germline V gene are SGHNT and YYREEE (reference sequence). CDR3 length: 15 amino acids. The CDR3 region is CASSLFGGVGNEQFF. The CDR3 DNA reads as TGTGCCAGCAGCTTGTTCGGGGGGGTTGGCAATGAGCAGTTCTTC.

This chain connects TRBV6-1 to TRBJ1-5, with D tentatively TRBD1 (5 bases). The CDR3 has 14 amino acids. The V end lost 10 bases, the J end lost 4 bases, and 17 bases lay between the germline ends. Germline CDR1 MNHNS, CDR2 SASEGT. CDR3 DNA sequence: TGTGCCACAGGAGGGACGGGGATTAATCAGCCCCAGCATTTT. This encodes CATGGTGINQPQHF.

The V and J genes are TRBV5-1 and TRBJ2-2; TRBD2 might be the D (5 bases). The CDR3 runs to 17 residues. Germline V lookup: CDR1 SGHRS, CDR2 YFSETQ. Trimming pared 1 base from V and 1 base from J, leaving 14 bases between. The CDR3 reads CASSLLASLGNTGELFF. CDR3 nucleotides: TGCGCCAGCAGCTTGTTAGCTAGCCTCGGGAACACCGGGGAGCTGTTTTTT.

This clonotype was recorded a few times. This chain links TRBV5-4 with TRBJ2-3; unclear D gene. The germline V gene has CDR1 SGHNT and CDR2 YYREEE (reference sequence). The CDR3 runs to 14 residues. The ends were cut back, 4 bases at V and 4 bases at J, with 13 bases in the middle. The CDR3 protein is CASSVDVDSDTQYF. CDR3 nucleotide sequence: TGTGCCAGCAGCGTCGATGTGGATTCAGATACGCAGTATTTT.

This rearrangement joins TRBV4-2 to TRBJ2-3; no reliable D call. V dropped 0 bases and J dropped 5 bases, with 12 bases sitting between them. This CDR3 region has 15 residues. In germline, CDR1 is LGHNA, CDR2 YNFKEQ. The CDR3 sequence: CASSQETLMGDTQYF. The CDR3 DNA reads TGTGCCAGCAGCCAAGAAACTTTAATGGGAGATACGCAGTATTTT.

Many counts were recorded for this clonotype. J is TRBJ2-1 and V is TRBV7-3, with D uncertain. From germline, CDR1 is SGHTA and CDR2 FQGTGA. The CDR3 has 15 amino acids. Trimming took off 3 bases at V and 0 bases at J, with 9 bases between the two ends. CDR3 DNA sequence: TGTGCCAGCAGCTTCGACACCAGCTCCTACAATGAGCAGTTCTTC. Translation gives CASSFDTSSYNEQFF.

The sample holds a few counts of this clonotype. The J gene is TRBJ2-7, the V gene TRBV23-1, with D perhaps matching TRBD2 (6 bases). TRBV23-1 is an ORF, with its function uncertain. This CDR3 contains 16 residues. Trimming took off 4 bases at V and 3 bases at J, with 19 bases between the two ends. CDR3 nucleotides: TGCGCCAGCAGTCGGCCCCGCGGGGATGGAATCTACGAGCAGTACTTC. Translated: CASSRPRGDGIYEQYF.

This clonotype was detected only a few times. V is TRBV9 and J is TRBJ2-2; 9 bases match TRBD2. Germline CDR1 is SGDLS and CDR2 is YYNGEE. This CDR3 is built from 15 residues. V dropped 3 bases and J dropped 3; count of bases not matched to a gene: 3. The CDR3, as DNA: TGTGCCAGCAGCGCGAGCGGGGGGTACACCGGGGAGCTGTTTTTT. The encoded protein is CASSASGGYTGELFF.

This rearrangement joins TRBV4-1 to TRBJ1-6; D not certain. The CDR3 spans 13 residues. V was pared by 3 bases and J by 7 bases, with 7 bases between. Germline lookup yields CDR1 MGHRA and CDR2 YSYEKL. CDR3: CASSQWENSPLHF. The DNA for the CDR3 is TGCGCCAGCAGCCAGTGGGAGAATTCACCCCTCCACTTT.

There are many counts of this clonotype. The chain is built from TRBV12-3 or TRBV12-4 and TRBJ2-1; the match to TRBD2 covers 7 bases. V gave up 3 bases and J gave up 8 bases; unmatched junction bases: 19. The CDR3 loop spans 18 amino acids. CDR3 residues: CASSFNWGGDSAGHEQFF. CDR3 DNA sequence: TGTGCCAGCAGTTTCAATTGGGGGGGGGACTCGGCGGGCCATGAGCAGTTCTTC.

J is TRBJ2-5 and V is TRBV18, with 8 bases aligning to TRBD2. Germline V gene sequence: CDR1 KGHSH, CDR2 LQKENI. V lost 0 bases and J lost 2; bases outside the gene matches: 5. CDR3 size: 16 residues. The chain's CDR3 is CASSPPGSGGQETQYF. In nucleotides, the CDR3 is TGTGCCAGCTCACCACCGGGCAGCGGGGGTCAAGAGACCCAGTACTTC.

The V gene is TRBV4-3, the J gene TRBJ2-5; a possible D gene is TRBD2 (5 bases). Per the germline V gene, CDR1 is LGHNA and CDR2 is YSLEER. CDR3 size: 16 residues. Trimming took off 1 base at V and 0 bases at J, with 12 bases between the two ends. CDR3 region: CASSQGNGLYQETQYF. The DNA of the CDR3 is TGCGCCAGCAGCCAAGGGAACGGACTGTACCAAGAGACCCAGTACTTC.

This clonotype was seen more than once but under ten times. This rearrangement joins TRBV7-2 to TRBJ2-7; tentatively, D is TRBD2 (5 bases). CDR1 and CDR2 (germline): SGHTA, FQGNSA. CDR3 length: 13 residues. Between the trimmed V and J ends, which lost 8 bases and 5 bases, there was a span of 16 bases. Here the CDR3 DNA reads TGTGCCAGCGGGAGTGTGGCCGGGAACGAGCAGTACTTC. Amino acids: CASGSVAGNEQYF.

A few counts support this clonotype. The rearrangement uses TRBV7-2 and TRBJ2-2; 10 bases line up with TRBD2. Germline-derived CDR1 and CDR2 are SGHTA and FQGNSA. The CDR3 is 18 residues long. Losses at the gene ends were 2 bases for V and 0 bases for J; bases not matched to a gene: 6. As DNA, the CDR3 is TGTGCCAGCAGCTTAATGCTAGCGGGGGCGACGAACACCGGGGAGCTGTTTTTT. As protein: CASSLMLAGATNTGELFF.

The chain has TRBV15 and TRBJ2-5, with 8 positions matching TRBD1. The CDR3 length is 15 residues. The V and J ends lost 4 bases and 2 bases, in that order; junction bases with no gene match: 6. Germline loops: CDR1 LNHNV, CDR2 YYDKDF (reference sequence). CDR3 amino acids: CATSNSGGGQETQYF. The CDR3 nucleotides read TGTGCCACCAGCAATTCAGGGGGCGGACAAGAGACCCAGTACTTC.